What follows describes a single T cell receptor beta chain. Its antigen is still unknown. Base qualities are not at hand, and no much larger clone is one base apart. TCRbeta CDR3 regions were amplified from genomic DNA by means of the immunoSEQ Assay, a bias-controlled multiplex PCR. On the authors' methods: The number of nucleated cells in each sample was estimated from the amplification of reference gene primers within the assay. To quantify the absolute abundance of each unique TCRbeta CDR3 rearrangement, sequence reads were collapsed and filtered. For each sample, productive Simpson clonality was calculated as the square root of Simpson's diversity index over productive rearrangements. TCRdb obtained this table from immuneACCESS and retained in-frame rearrangements with V and J assigned. These tables miss some clones; where compared with another copy, unresolved V genes account for less than half of the shortfall, and the remainder is unexplained. That table furnishes V, J and clone size, whereas the DNA furnished D and trimming. The sample table holds about 250,000 clones, of which around nine tenths were seen once. The top ten hold roughly 0.8% of the sample.

CDR1 and CDR2, looked up from the germline V gene, are SGHAT and FQNNGV. From cysteine to phenylalanine, the CDR3 is 16 amino acids long. Only the CDR3 region is kept as DNA, spanning 48 bases read in frame from base 1. The V end loses 2 bases and the J end loses 7 bases, and a stretch of 18 bases separates them. This sample was taken from a study of blood T cell repertoires in COVID-19 (dated by TCRdb to 2018 to 2020). In the study overall: The collaborator samples originated in the United States, Italy and Spain and spanned the acute and convalescent phases of COVID-19. Where HLA class I and class II types were available, the types were taken from metadata supplied by the sample provider, not from assay-based typing. The dataset comprised deeply sampled blood TCRbeta repertoires from subjects exposed to, actively infected with, or recovered from COVID-19. A freely available public database, intended as a resource for researchers studying the immune response to SARS-CoV-2, is where the repertoires were released. Nearly every sample came with metadata listing a de-identified subject ID, COVID-19 status, age in years and sex. The prospective study material was composed of cDNA or gDNA derived from T cells, B-cell-depleted T cells, or PBMCs. The samples were drawn from two sources: the first 160 participants of the ongoing ImmuneRACE study, and fewer than 1,500 subjects contributed by 6 global collaborators.

The collaborating institutions used their own protocols to collect whole blood in K2EDTA tubes. For TCRbeta analysis, collaborators shipped samples as frozen whole blood, isolated PBMCs, or DNA extracted from either of those sample types. What the study reported, not specific to this receptor: The amount of clinical and demographic metadata varied by source and participant and was provided uncurated.

The material sequenced was peripheral blood. In this chain, TRBV11-2 is recombined with TRBJ1-5; too little of a D gene remains to name it. The clonotype originates from a man aged 25 to 40 with acute or convalescent COVID-19. The bases read TGTGCCAGCAGCTTAATAACGGGCCCGGGAGGGCAGCCCCAGCATTTT. It encodes CASSLITGPGGQPQHF.